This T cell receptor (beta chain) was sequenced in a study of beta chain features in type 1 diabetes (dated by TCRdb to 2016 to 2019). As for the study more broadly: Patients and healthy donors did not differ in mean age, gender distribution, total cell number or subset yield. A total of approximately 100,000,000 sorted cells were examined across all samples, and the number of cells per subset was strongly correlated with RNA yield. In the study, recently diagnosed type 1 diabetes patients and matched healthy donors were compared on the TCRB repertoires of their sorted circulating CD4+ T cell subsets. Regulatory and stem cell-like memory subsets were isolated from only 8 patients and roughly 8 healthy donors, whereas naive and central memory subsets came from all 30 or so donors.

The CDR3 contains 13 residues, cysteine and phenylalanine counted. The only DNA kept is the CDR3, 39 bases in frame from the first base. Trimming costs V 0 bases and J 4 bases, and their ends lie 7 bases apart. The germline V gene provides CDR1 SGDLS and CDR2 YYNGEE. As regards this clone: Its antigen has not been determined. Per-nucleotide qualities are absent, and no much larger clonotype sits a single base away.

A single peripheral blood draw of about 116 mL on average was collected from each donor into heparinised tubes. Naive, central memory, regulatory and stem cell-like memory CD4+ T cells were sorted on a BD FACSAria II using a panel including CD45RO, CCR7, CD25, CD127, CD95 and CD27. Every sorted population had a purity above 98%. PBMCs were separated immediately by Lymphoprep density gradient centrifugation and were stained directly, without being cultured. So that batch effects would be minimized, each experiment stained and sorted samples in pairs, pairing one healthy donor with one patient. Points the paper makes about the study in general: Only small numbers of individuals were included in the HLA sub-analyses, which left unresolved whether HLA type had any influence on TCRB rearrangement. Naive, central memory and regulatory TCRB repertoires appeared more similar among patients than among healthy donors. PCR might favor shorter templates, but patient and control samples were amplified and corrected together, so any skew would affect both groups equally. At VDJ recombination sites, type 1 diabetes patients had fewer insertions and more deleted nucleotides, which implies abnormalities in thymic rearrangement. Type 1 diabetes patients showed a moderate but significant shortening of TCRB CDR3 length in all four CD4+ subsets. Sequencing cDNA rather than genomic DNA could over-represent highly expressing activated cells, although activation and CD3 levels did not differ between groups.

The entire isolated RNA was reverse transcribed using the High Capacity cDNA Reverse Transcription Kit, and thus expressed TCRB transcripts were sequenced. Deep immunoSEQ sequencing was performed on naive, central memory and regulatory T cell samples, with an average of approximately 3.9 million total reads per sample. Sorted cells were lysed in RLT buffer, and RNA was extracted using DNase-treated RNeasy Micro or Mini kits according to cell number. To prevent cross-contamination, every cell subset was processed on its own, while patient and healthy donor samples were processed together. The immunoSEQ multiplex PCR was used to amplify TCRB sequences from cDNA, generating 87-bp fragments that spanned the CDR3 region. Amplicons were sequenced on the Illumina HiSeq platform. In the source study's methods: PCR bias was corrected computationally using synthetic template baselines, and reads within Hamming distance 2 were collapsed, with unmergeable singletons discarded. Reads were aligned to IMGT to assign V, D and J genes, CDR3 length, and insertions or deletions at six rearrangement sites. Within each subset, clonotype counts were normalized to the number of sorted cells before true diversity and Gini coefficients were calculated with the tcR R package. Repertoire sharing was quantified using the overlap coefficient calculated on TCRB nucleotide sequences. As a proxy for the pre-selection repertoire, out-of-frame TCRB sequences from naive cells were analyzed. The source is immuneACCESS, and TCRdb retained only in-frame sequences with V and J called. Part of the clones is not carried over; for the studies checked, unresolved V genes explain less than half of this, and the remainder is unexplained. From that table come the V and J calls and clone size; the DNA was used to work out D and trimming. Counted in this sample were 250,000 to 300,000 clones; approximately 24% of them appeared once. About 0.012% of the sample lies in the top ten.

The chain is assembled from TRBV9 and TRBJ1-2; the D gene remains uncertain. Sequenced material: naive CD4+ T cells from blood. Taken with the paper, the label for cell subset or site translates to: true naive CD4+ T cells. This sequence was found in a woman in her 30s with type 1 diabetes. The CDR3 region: CASSVVIGYGYTF. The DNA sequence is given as TGTGCCAGCAGCGTAGTCATCGGCTATGGCTACACCTTC.